The present TCR beta chain was sequenced within a study of blood T cell repertoires in COVID-19. Study-wide background: Acute and convalescent COVID-19 specimens originated in the United States, Italy and Spain. Sources were T cells, B-cell-depleted T cells, or PBMCs; the material itself was cDNA or gDNA.

Clones were read by immunoSEQ multiplex PCR, and TCRdb kept only the in-frame ones, dropping some. Of 80,000 to 90,000 clones listed, approximately 81% were seen once; the top ten hold around 15%. This CDR3 has 16 residues. CDR1 and CDR2 (germline): LNHDA, SQIVND (reference sequence). Trimming left V 1 base short and J 3 bases short, with 15 bases between. This chain links TRBV19 with TRBJ1-1; possibly TRBD1 for D (5 bases). The sample consisted of peripheral blood. The receptor comes from a woman in her 70s with acute or convalescent COVID-19. Here the CDR3 DNA reads TGTGCCAGTAGTATAGGAAGGCGGTGGGGCTACACTGAAGCTTTCTTT. This encodes CASSIGRRWGYTEAFF.